Described below is a single T cell receptor beta chain sequence and its context. The V gene's germline CDR1 is KGHSH and CDR2 LQKENI. The CDR3 covers 16 residues. Trimming left V 1 base short and J 0 bases short, with 10 bases between. The entry originates in a study of blood T cell repertoires in COVID-19. In the study overall: Samples taken during acute and convalescent COVID-19 were collected in the United States, Italy and Spain. Sample material is recorded as cDNA or gDNA derived from T cells, B-cell-depleted T cells, or PBMCs.

As handled by the study authors: The authors estimated nucleated cell counts from reference gene primer amplification. The protocol was immunoSEQ multiplex PCR, while the TCRdb copy is restricted to in-frame clones and leaves out a portion. The V and J calls and clone size come from that table; D and trimming were worked out from the DNA. The data contain around 140,000 clones, roughly 81% of them singletons. Sequencing was carried out using peripheral blood. This chain joins TRBV18 and TRBJ2-1, with D unclear. The TCR originated in a human donor with acute or convalescent COVID-19. The donor label of this sample is uncertain. CDR3 DNA sequence: TGTGCCAGCTCACCACTAAGAGGTAGCTCCTACAATGAGCAGTTCTTC. Translation: CASSPLRGSSYNEQFF.